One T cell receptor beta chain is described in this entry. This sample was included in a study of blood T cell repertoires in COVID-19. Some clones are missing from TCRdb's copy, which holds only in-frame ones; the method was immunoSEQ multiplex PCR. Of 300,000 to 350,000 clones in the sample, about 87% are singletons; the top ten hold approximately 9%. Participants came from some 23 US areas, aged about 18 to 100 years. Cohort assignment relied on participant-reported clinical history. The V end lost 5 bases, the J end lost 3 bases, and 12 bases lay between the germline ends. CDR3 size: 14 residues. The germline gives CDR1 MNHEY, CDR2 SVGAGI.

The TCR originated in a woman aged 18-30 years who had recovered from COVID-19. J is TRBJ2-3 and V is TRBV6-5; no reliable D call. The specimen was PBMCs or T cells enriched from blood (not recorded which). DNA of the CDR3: TGTGCCAGCAGTCGCGCTCCCTCAACAGATACGCAGTATTTT. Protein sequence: CASSRAPSTDTQYF.